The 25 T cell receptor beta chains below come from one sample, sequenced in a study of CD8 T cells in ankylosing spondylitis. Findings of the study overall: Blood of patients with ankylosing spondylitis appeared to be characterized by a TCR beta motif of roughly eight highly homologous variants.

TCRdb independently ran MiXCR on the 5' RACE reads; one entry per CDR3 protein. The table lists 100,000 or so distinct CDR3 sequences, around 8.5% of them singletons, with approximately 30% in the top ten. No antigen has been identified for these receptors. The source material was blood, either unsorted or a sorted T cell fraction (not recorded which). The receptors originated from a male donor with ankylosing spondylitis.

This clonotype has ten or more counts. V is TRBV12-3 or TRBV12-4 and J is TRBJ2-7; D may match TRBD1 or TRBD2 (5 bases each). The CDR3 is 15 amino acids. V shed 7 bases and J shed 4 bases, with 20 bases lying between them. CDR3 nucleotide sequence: TGTGCCAGCATCCTCTCGGGACCGATGGTTTACGAGCAGTACGTC. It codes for CASILSGPMVYEQYV.

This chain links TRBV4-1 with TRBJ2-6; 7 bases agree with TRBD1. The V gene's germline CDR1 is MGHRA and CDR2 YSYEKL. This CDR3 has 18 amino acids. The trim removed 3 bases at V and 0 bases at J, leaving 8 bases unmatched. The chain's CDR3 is CASSHLDRVYSGANVLTF. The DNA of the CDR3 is TGCGCCAGCAGCCATCTCGACAGGGTTTACTCTGGGGCCAACGTCCTGACTTTC.

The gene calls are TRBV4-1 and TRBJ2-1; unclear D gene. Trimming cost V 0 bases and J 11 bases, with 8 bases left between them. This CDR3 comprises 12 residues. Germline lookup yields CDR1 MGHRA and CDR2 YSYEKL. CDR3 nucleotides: TGCGCCAGCAGCCAAGACGGCGGAAAGCAGTTCTTC. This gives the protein CASSQDGGKQFF.

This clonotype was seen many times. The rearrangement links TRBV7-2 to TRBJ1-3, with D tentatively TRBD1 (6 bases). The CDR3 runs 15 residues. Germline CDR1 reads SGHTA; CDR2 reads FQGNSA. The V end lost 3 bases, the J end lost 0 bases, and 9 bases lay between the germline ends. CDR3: CASSFRDISGNTIYF. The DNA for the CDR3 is TGTGCCAGCAGCTTCCGGGACATCTCTGGAAACACCATATATTTT.

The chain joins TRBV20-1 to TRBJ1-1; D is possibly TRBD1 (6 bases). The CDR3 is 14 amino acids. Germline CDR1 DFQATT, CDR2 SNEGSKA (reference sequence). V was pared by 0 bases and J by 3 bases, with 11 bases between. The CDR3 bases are TGCAGTGCTAGAGATGTACAGGGAGACACTGAAGCTTTCTTT. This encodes CSARDVQGDTEAFF.

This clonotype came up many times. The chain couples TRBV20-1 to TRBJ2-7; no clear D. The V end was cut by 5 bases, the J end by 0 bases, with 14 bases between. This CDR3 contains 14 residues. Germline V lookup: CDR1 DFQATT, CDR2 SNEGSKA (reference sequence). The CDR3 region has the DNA TGCAGTGCTCGCGATGTAGGCTACTCCTACGAGCAGTACTTC. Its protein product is CSARDVGYSYEQYF.

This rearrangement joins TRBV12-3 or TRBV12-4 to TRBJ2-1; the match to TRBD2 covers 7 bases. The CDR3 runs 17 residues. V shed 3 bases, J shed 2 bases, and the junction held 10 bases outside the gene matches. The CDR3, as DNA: TGTGCCAGCAGTTTTGAGGCGGGGGAGGTCGCCTACAATGAGCAGTTCTTC. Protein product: CASSFEAGEVAYNEQFF.

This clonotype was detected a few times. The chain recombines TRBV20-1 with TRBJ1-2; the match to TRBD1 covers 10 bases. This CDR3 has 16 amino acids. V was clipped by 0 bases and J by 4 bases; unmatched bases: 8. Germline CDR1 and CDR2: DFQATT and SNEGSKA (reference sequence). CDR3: CSARDLGTGAIYGYTF. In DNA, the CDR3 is TGCAGTGCTAGAGATCTGGGGACAGGGGCGATCTATGGCTACACCTTC.

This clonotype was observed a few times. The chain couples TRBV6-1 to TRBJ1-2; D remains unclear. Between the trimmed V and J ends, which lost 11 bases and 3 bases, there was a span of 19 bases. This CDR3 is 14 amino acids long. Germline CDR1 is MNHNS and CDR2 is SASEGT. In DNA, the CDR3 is TGTGCCGCCCGAAAGGCAGTCGAATACTATGGCTACACCTTC. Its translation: CAARKAVEYYGYTF.

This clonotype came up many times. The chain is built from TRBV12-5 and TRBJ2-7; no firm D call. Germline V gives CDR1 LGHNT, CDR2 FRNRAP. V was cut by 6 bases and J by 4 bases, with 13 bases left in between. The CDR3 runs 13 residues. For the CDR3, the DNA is TGTGCTAGTGGCCATTCAGCCCTATACGAGCAGTACGTC. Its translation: CASGHSALYEQYV.

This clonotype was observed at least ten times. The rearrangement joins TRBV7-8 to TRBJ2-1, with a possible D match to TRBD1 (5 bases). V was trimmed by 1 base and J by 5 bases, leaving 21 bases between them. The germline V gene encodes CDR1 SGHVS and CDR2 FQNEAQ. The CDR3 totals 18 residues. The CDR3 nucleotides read TGTGCCAGCAGCTTAGACGGCGCCCAGGGAAGAATGGACAATGAGCAGTTCTTC. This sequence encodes CASSLDGAQGRMDNEQFF.

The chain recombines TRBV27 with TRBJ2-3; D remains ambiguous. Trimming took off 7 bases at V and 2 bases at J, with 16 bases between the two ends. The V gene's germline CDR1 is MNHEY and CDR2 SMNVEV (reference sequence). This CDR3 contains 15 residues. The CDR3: CASIPAGRYTDTQYF. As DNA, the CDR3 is TGTGCCAGCATCCCTGCCGGCAGATACACAGATACGCAGTATTTT.

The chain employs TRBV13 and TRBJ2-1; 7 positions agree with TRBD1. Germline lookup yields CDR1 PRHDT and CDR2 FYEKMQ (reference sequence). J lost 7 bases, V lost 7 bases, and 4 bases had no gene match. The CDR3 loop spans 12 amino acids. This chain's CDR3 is CASTPGGNEQFF. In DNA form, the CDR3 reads TGTGCCAGCACACCAGGGGGTAATGAGCAGTTCTTC.

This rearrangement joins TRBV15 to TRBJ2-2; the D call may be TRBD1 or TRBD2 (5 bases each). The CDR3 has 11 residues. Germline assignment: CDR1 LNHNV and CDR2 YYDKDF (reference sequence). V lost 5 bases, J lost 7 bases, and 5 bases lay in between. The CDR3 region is CATSGGGELFF. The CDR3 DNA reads TGTGCCACCAGCGGGGGCGGGGAGCTGTTTTTT.

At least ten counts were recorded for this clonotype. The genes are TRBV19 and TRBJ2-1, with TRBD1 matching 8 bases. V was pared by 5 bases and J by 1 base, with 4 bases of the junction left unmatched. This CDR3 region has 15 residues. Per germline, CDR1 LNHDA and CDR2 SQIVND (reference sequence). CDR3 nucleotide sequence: TGTGCCAGTAGTGATAGGACAGGGTCCTACAATGAGCAGTTCTTC. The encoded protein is CASSDRTGSYNEQFF.

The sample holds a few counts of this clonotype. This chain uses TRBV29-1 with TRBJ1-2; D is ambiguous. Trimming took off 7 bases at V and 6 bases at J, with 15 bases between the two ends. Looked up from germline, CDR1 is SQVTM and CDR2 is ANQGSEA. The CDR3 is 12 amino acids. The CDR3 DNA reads TGCAGCGCTGAGGACTTGGAGAATGGCTACACCTTC. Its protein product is CSAEDLENGYTF.

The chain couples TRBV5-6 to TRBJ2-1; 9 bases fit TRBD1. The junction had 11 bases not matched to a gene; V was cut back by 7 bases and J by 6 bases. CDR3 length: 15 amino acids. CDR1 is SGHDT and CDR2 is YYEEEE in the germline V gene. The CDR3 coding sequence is TGTGCCAGCGGGGACGGGACAGGGACCGCCAATGAGCAGTTCTTC. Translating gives CASGDGTGTANEQFF.

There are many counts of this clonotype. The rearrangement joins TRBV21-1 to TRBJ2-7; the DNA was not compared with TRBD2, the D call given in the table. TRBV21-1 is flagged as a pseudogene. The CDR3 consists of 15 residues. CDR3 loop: CASSSGLAGPREQYF. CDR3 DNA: TGTGCCAGCAGCTCGGGACTAGCGGGACCTCGGGAGCAGTACTTC.

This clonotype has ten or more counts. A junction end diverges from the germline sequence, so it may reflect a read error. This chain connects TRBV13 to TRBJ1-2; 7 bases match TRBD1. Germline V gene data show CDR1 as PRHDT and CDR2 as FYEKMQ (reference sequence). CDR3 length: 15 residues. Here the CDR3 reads CASSLEGQPKDGYTF. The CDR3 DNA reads TGTGCCAGCAGTTTAGAGGGACAGCCTAAGGATGGCTACACCTTC.

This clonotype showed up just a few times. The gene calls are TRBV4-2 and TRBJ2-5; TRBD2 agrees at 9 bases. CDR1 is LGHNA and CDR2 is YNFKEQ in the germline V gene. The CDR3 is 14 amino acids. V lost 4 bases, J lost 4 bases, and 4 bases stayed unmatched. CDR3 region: CASSPGLAGETQYF. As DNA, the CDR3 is TGTGCCAGCAGCCCGGGACTAGCCGGAGAGACCCAGTACTTC.

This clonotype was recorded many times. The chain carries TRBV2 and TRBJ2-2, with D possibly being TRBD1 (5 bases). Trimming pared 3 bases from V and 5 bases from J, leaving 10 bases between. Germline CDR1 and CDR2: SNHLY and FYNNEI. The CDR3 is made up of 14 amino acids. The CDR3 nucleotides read TGTGCCAGCAGTGAGCCAGGGCCGACCGGGGAGCTGTTTTTT. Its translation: CASSEPGPTGELFF.

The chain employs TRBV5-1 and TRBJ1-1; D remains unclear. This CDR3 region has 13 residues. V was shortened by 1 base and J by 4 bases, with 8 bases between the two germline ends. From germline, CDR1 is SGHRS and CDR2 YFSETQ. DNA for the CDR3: TGCGCCAGCAGCTTGACCTTAAGCACTGAAGCTTTCTTT. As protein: CASSLTLSTEAFF.

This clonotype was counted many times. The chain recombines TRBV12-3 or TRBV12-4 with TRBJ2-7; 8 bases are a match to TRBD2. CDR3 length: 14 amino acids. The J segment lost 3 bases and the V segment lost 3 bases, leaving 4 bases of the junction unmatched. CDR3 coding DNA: TGTGCCAGCAGTTTTGGGCTAGCGGGCTACGAGCAGTACTTC. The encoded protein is CASSFGLAGYEQYF.

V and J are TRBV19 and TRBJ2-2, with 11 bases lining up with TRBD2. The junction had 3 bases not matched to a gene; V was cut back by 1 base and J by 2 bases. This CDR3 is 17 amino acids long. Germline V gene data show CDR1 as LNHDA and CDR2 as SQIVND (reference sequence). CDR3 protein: CASSIGLAGGNTGELFF. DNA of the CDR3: TGTGCCAGTAGTATAGGGCTAGCGGGAGGCAACACCGGGGAGCTGTTTTTT.

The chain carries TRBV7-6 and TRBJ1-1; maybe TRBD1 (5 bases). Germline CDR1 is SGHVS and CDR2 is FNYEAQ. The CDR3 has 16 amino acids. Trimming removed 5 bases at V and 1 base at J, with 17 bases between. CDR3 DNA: TGTGCCAGCAGCGAAGCGGGGGGGTGGGGGAACACTGAAGCTTTCTTT. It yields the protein CASSEAGGWGNTEAFF.